These 23 T cell receptor beta chains share one sample of origin, sequenced in a study of CD8 T cells in acute hepatitis C reinfection. Sample time point: naive CD8 control sorted from an acute-time-point sample. Sequencing used immunoSEQ multiplex PCR; TCRdb keeps in-frame clones, though not all of them. This repertoire shows tens of thousands of clones, approximately 87% found once; its top ten account for roughly 0.51%. Input material: naive CD8+ T cells from PBMCs. These receptors were collected from a man aged 25-40 years with chronic hepatitis C.

V is TRBV29-1 and J is TRBJ2-7, with 8 bases lining up with TRBD1. The J segment lost 0 bases and the V segment lost 6 bases, leaving 4 bases of the junction unmatched. The CDR3 runs to 13 residues. CDR1 is SQVTM, CDR2 ANQGSEA, per germline. CDR3 residues: CSVRTGRSYEQYV. The CDR3 DNA reads TGCAGCGTAAGGACAGGGCGCTCCTACGAGCAGTACGTC.

This chain connects TRBV7-2 to TRBJ1-5; 10 bases map to TRBD1. The V and J ends lost 6 bases and 6 bases, in that order; junction bases with no gene match: 8. This CDR3 comprises 15 residues. The germline CDR1 and CDR2 sequences are SGHTA and FQGNSA. DNA for the CDR3: TGTGCCAGCAGTTCGGGACAGGGGAAACTTCAGCCCCAGCATTTT. Translation: CASSSGQGKLQPQHF.

The V and J genes are TRBV2 and TRBJ1-1; D remains unclear. V dropped 2 bases and J dropped 4 bases, with 8 bases sitting between them. The CDR3 contains 13 residues. CDR1 is SNHLY and CDR2 is FYNNEI in the germline V gene. CDR3 amino acids: CASSESGGTEAFF. The CDR3 DNA is TGTGCCAGCAGTGAATCCGGAGGCACTGAAGCTTTCTTT. Looking up the rest from reference TRBV2 and TRBJ1-1 gives the full variable domain: EPEVTQTPSHQVTQMGQEVILRCVPISNHLYFYWYRQILGQKVEFLVSFYNNEISEKSEIFDDQFSVERPDGSNFTLKIRSTKLEDSAMYFCASSESGGTEAFFGQGTRLTVV.

The chain has TRBV4-3 and TRBJ2-7; unclear D gene. Deletions cut 0 bases from V and 3 bases from J, with 9 bases between. Germline assignment: CDR1 LGHNA and CDR2 YSLEER. The CDR3 totals 14 residues. Written as DNA, the CDR3 is TGCGCCAGCAGCCAAGACGGTCCTGGCTACGAGCAGTACTTC. As protein: CASSQDGPGYEQYF.

The V call is TRBV9, the J call TRBJ1-2; D gene unclear. This CDR3 spans 12 amino acids. Germline V lookup: CDR1 SGDLS, CDR2 YYNGEE. Trimming pared 4 bases from V and 5 bases from J, leaving 9 bases between. The CDR3 DNA sequence: TGTGCCAGCAGCTACGGACTTTATGGCTACACCTTC. Translation gives CASSYGLYGYTF.

The V gene is TRBV13, the J gene TRBJ2-7; the match to TRBD2 covers 11 bases. With 5 bases clipped from V and 9 bases from J, the junction kept 6 bases outside the gene matches. CDR1 and CDR2 (germline): PRHDT, FYEKMQ (reference sequence). This CDR3 comprises 13 residues. Here the CDR3 DNA reads TGTGCCAGCAGCGCTGGGACTAGCGGACGGCAGTACTTC. Translating it yields CASSAGTSGRQYF.

This chain links TRBV27 with TRBJ1-2, with D hard to call. The CDR3 runs to 13 residues. CDR1 is MNHEY and CDR2 is SMNVEV in the germline V gene (reference sequence). V was cut by 4 bases and J by 4 bases, with 10 bases left in between. CDR3 sequence: CASSSGSAYGYTF. The CDR3, as DNA: TGTGCCAGCAGTTCCGGGAGTGCCTATGGCTACACCTTC.

The genes are TRBV27 and TRBJ2-2; no clear D gene. Deletions cut 5 bases from V and 2 bases from J, with 9 bases between. CDR1 is MNHEY and CDR2 is SMNVEV in the germline V gene (reference sequence). This CDR3 contains 14 residues. The CDR3 protein is CASSGRPNTGELFF. The CDR3 coding sequence is TGTGCCAGCAGTGGTCGGCCTAACACCGGGGAGCTGTTTTTT.

The chain recombines TRBV7-2 with TRBJ2-1, with unresolved D. Trimming stripped 3 bases from V and 9 bases from J, with 6 bases between. The germline V gene encodes CDR1 SGHTA and CDR2 FQGNSA. The CDR3 contains 11 residues. The CDR3 coding sequence is TGTGCCAGCAGCTTTTGGGGTGAGCAGTTCTTC. Encoded protein: CASSFWGEQFF.

For this clone: At one end the junction does not follow the germline gene, possibly because of a read error. This chain uses TRBV7-7 with TRBJ2-5, with unresolved D. The germline gives CDR1 SSHAT, CDR2 FNYEAQ (reference sequence). The CDR3 loop spans 13 amino acids. The CDR3 loop is CASSLESQETQYF. The CDR3 nucleotides are TGTGCTAGCAGCTTAGAATCGCAAGAGACCCAGTACTTC. Filled out from reference TRBV7-7 and TRBJ2-5, the complete variable domain reads GAGVSQSPRYKVTKRGQDVTLRCDPISSHATLYWYQQALGQGPEFLTYFNYEAQPDKSGLPSDRFSAERPEGSISTLTIQRTEQRDSAMYRCASSLESQETQYFGPGTRLLVL.

V and J are TRBV7-9 and TRBJ1-4; TRBD1 agrees at 9 bases. Trimming cost V 5 bases and J 7 bases; bases outside gene matches: 8. Germline-derived CDR1 and CDR2 are SEHNR and FQNEAQ (reference sequence). The CDR3 is made up of 15 amino acids. Here the CDR3 reads CASSATGGDGEKLFF. In DNA, the CDR3 is TGTGCCAGCAGCGCAACAGGGGGCGACGGTGAAAAACTGTTTTTT.

CDR3 in amino acids: CASSLDRGKGFTDTQYF. CDR3 nucleotide sequence: TGTGCCAGCAGCCTCGACAGGGGAAAGGGTTTCACAGATACGCAGTATTTT. This chain links TRBV7-8 with TRBJ2-3; 8 bases line up with TRBD1. CDR1 and CDR2 from the germline V gene are SGHVS and FQNEAQ. The CDR3 loop spans 17 amino acids. V lost 5 bases, J lost 2 bases, and 12 bases stayed unmatched.

The chain recombines TRBV2 with TRBJ1-5; TRBD1 matches 7 bases. The CDR3 sequence is 14 residues long. CDR1 SNHLY and CDR2 FYNNEI come from the germline V gene. J was trimmed by 2 bases and V by 4 bases; bases with no gene match: 2. The CDR3 DNA follows: TGTGCCAGCAGTGGTGGACAGGGCAATCAGCCCCAGCATTTT. Protein sequence: CASSGGQGNQPQHF.

The chain has TRBV19 and TRBJ1-1, with D tentatively TRBD1 (5 bases). Looked up from germline, CDR1 is LNHDA and CDR2 is SQIVND (reference sequence). The CDR3 runs 15 residues. V was pared by 0 bases and J by 1 base, with 9 bases between. The CDR3 bases are TGTGCCAGTAGTATAGATCGGGGGACGAACACTGAAGCTTTCTTT. This gives the protein CASSIDRGTNTEAFF.

The chain combines TRBV6-5 with TRBJ2-5, with 9 bases that match TRBD2. Germline V gene sequence: CDR1 MNHEY, CDR2 SVGAGI. J lost 5 bases, V lost 7 bases, and 8 bases had no gene match. CDR3 length: 14 amino acids. CDR3 in amino acids: CASTSGLARETQYF. DNA for the CDR3: TGTGCCAGCACCTCCGGACTAGCGAGGGAGACCCAGTACTTC.

The chain combines TRBV7-9 with TRBJ2-7, with 13 bases that match TRBD2. Germline CDR1 SEHNR, CDR2 FQNEAQ (reference sequence). V lost 5 bases, J lost 6 bases, and 7 bases stayed unmatched. The CDR3 has 15 amino acids. Here the CDR3 DNA reads TGTGCCAGCAGCGCCGGGACTAGCGGGACCCGCGAGCAGTACTTC. Translated, it gives CASSAGTSGTREQYF.

The V gene is TRBV9, the J gene TRBJ2-2; possible D gene TRBD2, 6 bases. V lost 3 bases and J lost 5, with 8 bases in between. From germline, CDR1 is SGDLS and CDR2 YYNGEE. The CDR3 covers 13 residues. CDR3 sequence: CASSGLVTGELFF. In nucleotides, the CDR3 is TGTGCCAGCAGCGGACTAGTTACCGGGGAGCTGTTTTTT.

The rearrangement links TRBV14 to TRBJ1-1; tentative D call: TRBD1 (6 bases). V was shortened by 3 bases and J by 8 bases, with 16 bases between the two germline ends. Germline V gives CDR1 SGHDN, CDR2 FVKESK. The CDR3 is 14 amino acids. CDR3 sequence: CASSQVQRTAEAFF. In DNA, the CDR3 is TGTGCCAGCAGCCAGGTACAACGGACAGCCGAAGCTTTCTTT.

J is TRBJ2-3 and V is TRBV5-1; D not certain. Germline V gene data show CDR1 as SGHRS and CDR2 as YFSETQ. The length of the CDR3 is 15 residues. Trimming stripped 0 bases from V and 5 bases from J, with 13 bases between. CDR3 nucleotide sequence: TGCGCCAGCAGCTTGGCAGAATTAGCCGGAGATACGCAGTATTTT. Translating gives CASSLAELAGDTQYF.

This chain's CDR3 is CSVERDTEQFF. CDR3 DNA sequence: TGCAGCGTGGAAAGGGACACTGAGCAGTTCTTC. The rearrangement links TRBV29-1 to TRBJ2-1; D perhaps matches TRBD1 (6 bases). The ends were cut back, 6 bases at V and 9 bases at J, with 12 bases in the middle. The germline V gene encodes CDR1 SQVTM and CDR2 ANQGSEA. There are 11 residues in the CDR3.

This clone appeared once. The chain employs TRBV6-6 and TRBJ1-2; 7 bases are shared with TRBD1. J gave up 5 bases and V 4 bases, and 7 bases lay outside the gene matches. Looked up from germline, CDR1 is MNHNY and CDR2 is SVGAGI (reference sequence). This CDR3 has 14 amino acids. The CDR3, as DNA: TGTGCCAGCAGTTCCCAGGGGGGGAAGTATGGCTACACCTTC. As protein: CASSSQGGKYGYTF.

The sample holds a few counts of this clone. This chain links TRBV6-6 with TRBJ2-6; unclear D gene. Germline values: CDR1 MNHNY, CDR2 SVGAGI (reference sequence). Trimming removed 6 bases from V and 0 bases from J, with 3 bases in between. The CDR3 covers 13 residues. The CDR3 nucleotides read TGTGCCAGCAGCAGCTCTGGGGCCAACGTCCTGACTTTC. It translates to CASSSSGANVLTF.

This rearrangement joins TRBV4-3 to TRBJ1-1; the match to TRBD1 covers 11 bases. This CDR3 is built from 17 residues. CDR1 is LGHNA, CDR2 YSLEER, per germline. V dropped 1 base and J dropped 1; count of bases not matched to a gene: 5. The CDR3 protein is CASSQGTGGAGNTEAFF. CDR3 in DNA: TGCGCCAGCAGCCAAGGGACAGGGGGCGCCGGGAACACTGAAGCTTTCTTT.